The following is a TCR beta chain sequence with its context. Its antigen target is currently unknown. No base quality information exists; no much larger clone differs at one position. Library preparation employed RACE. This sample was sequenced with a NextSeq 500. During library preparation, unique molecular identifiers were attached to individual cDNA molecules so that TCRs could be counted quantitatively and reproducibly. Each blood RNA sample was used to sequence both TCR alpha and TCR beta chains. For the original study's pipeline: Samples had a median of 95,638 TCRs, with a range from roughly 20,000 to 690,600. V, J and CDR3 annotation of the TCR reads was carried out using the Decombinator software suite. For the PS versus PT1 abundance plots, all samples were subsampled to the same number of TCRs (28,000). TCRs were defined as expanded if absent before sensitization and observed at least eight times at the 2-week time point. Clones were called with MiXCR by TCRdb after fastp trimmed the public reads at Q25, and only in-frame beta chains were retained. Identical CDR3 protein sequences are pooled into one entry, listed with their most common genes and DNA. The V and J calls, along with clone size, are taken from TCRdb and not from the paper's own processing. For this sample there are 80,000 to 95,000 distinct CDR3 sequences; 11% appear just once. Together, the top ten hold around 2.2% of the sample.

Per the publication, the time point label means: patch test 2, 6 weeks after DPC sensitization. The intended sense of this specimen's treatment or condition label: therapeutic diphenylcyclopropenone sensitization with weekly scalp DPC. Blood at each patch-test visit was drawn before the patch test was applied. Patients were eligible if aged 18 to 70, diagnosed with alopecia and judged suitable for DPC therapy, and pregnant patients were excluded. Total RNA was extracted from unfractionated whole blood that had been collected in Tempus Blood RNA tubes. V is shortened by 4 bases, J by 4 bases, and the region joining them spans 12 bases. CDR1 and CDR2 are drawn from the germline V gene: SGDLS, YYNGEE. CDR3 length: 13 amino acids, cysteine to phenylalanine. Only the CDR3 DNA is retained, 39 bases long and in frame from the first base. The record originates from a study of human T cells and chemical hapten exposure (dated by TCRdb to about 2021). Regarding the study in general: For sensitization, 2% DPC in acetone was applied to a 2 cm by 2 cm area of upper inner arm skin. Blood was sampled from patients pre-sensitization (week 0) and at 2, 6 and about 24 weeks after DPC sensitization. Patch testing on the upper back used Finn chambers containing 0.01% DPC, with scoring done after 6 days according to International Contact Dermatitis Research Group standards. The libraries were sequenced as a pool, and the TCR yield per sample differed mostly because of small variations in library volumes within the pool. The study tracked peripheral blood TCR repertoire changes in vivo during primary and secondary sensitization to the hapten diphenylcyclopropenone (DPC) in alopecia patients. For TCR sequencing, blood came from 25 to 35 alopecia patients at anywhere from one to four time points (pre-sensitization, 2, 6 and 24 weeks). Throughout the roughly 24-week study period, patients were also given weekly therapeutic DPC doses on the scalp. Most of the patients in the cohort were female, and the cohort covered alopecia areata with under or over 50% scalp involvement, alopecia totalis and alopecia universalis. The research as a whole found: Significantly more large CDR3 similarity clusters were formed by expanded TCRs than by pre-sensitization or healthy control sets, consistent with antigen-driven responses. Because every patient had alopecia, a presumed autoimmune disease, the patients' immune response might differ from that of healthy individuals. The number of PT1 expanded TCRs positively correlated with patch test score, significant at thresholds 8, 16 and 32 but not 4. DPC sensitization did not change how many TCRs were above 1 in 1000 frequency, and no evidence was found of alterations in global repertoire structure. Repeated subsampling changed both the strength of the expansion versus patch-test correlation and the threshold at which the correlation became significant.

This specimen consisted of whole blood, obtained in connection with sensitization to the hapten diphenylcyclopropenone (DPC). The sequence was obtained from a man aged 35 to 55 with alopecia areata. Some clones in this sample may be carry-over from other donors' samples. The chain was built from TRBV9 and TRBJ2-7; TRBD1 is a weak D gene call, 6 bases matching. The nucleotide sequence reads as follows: TGTGCCAGCAGCCCTGGGACATCGTACGAGCAGTACTTC. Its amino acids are CASSPGTSYEQYF.